The 5 T cell receptor beta chains below come from one sample, sequenced in a study of blood T cell repertoires in COVID-19. Profiled with immunoSEQ multiplex PCR; TCRdb holds only in-frame clones, not every one. The sample has about 190,000 clones; approximately 84% are singletons. The sequencing input was PBMCs or T cells enriched from blood (not recorded which). These receptors were collected from a young woman who had recovered from COVID-19.

CDR3 protein: CASGWRQGSNQPQHF. The CDR3 region has the DNA TGTGCTAGTGGTTGGCGACAGGGCTCTAATCAGCCCCAGCATTTT. The rearrangement joins TRBV12-5 to TRBJ1-5, with 7 bases lining up with TRBD1. Germline CDR1 is LGHNT and CDR2 is FRNRAP. The CDR3 has 15 amino acids. Trimming removed 4 bases from V and 4 bases from J; junction bases left unmatched: 7.

This clone was seen only once. This sequence joins TRBV19 and TRBJ2-3, with 7 bases lining up with TRBD2. The CDR3 is made up of 14 amino acids. V was clipped by 6 bases and J by 2 bases; unmatched bases: 5. Germline CDR1 LNHDA, CDR2 SQIVND (reference sequence). The CDR3 spells CASRAGTITDTQYF. The CDR3 bases are TGTGCCAGTAGGGCCGGGACTATCACAGATACGCAGTATTTT.

The V gene is TRBV2, the J gene TRBJ1-2; TRBD1 might be the D (6 bases). From germline, CDR1 is SNHLY and CDR2 FYNNEI. CDR3 length: 12 residues. V lost 4 bases, J lost 6 bases, and 9 bases lay in between. The CDR3 nucleotides read TGTGCCAGCAGTGGCAACAGGGATGGCTACACCTTC. Translation: CASSGNRDGYTF.

This clone is a singleton in its sample. CDR3 region: CASSVTGGANSPLHF. The CDR3 bases are TGCGCCAGCAGCGTGACAGGGGGAGCAAACTCACCCCTCCACTTT. The chain is built from TRBV5-1 and TRBJ1-6; 9 nucleotides line up with TRBD1. The V and J ends lost 4 bases and 10 bases, in that order; junction bases with no gene match: 9. Germline values: CDR1 SGHRS, CDR2 YFSETQ. This CDR3 is built from 15 residues.

V usage is TRBV6-5 and J usage is TRBJ1-4; TRBD1 aligns across 7 bases. The CDR3 contains 14 residues. CDR1 and CDR2 (germline): MNHEY, SVGAGI. V lost 7 bases to trimming and J lost 4 bases; unmatched junction nucleotides: 6. This chain's CDR3 is CASKYRGNNEKLFF. The CDR3 DNA follows: TGTGCCAGCAAGTACAGGGGTAATAATGAAAAACTGTTTTTT.